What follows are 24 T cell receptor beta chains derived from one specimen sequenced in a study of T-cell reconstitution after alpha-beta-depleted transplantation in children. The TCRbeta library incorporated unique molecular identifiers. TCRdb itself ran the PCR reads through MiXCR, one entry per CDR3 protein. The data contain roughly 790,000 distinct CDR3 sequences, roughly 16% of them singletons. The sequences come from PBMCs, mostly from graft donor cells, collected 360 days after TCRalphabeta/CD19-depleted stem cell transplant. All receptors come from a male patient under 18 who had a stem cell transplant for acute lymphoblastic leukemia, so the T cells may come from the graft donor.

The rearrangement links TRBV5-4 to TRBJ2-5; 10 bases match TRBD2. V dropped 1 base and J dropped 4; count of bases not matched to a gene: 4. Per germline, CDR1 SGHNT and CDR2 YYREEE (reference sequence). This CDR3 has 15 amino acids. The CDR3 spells CASSLSAGGGETQYF. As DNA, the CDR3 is TGTGCCAGCAGCTTGTCAGCGGGAGGGGGAGAGACCCAGTACTTC.

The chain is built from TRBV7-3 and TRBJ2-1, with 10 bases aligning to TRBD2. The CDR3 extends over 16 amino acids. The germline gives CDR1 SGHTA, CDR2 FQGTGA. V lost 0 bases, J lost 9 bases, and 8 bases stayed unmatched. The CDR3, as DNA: TGTGCCAGCAGCTTAACTCCCGCTAGCGGGAGATCTGAGCAGTTCTTC. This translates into CASSLTPASGRSEQFF.

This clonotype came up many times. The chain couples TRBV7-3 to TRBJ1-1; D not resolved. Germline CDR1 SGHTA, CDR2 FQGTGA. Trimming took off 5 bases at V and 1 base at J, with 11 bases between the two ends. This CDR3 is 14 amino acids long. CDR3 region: CASSLTPGNTEAFF. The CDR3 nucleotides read TGTGCCAGCAGCCTGACCCCAGGGAACACTGAAGCTTTCTTT.

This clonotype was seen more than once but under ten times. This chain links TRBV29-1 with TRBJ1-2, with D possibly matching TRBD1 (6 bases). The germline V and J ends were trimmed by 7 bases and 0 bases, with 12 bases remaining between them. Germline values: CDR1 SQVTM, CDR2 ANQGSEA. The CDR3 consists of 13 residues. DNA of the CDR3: TGCAGCGCCCTCGGGGGCCCTAACTATGGCTACACCTTC. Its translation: CSALGGPNYGYTF.

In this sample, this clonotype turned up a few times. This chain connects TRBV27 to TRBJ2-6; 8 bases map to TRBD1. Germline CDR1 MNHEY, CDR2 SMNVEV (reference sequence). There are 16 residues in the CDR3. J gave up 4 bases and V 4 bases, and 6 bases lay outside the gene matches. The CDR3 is CASSSQGAQGANVLTF. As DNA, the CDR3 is TGTGCCAGCAGTTCCCAGGGGGCGCAAGGGGCCAACGTCCTGACTTTC. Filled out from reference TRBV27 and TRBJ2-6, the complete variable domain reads EAQVTQNPRYLITVTGKKLTVTCSQNMNHEYMSWYRQDPGLGLRQIYYSMNVEVTDKGDVPEGYKVSRKEKRNFPLILESPSPNQTSLYFCASSSQGAQGANVLTFGAGSRLTVL.

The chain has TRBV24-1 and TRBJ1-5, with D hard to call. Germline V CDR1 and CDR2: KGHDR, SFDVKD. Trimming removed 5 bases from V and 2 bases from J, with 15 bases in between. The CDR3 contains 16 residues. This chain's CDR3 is CATSAVGPLGNQPQHF. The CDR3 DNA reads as TGTGCCACCAGTGCCGTTGGCCCCTTGGGCAATCAGCCCCAGCATTTT.

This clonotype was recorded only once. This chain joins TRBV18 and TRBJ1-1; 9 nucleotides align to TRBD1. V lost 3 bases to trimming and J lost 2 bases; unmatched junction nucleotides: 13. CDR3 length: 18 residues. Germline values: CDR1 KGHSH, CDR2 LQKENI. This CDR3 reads CASSPLPGTGRRNTEAFF. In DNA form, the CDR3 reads TGTGCCAGCTCACCCCTACCAGGGACAGGGCGACGAAACACTGAAGCTTTCTTT.

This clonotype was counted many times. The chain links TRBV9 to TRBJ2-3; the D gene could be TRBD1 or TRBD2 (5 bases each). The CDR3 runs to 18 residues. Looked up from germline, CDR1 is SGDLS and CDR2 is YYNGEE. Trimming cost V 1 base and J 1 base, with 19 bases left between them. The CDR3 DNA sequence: TGTGCCAGCAGCGTATTTAGCGCCACCAAGGGACGCACAGATACGCAGTATTTT. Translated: CASSVFSATKGRTDTQYF.

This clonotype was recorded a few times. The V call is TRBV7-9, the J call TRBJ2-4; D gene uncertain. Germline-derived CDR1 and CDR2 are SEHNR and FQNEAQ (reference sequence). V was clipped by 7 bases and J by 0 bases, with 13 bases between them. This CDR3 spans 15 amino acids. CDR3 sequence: CASTQGSVAKNIQYF. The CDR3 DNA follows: TGTGCCAGCACCCAAGGGTCCGTAGCCAAAAACATTCAGTACTTC.

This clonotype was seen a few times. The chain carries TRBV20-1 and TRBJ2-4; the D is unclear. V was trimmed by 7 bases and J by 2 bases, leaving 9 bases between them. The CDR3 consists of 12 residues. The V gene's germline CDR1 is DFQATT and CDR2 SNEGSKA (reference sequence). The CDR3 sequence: CSVHPPKNIQYF. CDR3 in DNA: TGCAGTGTCCACCCCCCCAAAAACATTCAGTACTTC.

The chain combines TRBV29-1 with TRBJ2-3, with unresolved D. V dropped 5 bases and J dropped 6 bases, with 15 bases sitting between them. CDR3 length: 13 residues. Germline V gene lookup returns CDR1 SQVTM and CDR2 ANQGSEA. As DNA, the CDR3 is TGCAGCGTTCCGGTCCAGGTCGATGATACGCAGTATTTT. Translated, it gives CSVPVQVDDTQYF.

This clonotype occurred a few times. The DNA of the CDR3 is TGCGCCAGCAGCGTGGACCACAATGAGCAGTTCTTC. Its protein is CASSVDHNEQFF. The chain recombines TRBV5-1 with TRBJ2-1; D is unclear. CDR3 length: 12 residues. CDR1 is SGHRS and CDR2 is YFSETQ in the germline V gene. Trimming removed 4 bases at V and 5 bases at J, with 7 bases between.

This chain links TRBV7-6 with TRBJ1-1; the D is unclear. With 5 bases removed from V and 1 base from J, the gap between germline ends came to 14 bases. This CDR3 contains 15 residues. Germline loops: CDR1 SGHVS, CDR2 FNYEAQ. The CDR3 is CASSRPFAGNTEAFF. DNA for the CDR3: TGTGCCAGCAGCCGACCCTTTGCGGGGAACACTGAAGCTTTCTTT. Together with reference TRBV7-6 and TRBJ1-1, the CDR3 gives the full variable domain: GAGVSQSPRYKVTKRGQDVALRCDPISGHVSLYWYRQALGQGPEFLTYFNYEAQQDKSGLPNDRFSAERPEGSISTLTIQRTEQRDSAMYRCASSRPFAGNTEAFFGQGTRLTVV.

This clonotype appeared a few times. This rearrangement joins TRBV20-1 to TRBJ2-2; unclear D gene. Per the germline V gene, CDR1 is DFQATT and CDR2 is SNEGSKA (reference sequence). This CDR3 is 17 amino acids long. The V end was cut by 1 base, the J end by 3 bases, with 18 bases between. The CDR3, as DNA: TGCAGTGCTAGAGGGGTGGGCGCCCGGAGTTACACCGGGGAGCTGTTTTTT. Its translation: CSARGVGARSYTGELFF.

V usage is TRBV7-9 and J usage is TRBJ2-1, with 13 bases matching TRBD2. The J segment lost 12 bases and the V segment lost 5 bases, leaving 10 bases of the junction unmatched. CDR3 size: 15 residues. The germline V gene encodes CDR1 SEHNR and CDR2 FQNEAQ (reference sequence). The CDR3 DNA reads TGTGCCAGCAGCGGGACTAGCGGGAAGCTCCAGGGGCAGTTCTTC. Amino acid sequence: CASSGTSGKLQGQFF.

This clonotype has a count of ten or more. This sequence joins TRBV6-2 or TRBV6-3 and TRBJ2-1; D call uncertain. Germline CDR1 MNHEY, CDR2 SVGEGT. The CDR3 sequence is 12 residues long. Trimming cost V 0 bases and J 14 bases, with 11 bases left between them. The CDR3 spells CASSYSRQGEFF. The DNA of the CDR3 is TGTGCCAGCAGTTACTCGAGGCAAGGCGAGTTCTTC.

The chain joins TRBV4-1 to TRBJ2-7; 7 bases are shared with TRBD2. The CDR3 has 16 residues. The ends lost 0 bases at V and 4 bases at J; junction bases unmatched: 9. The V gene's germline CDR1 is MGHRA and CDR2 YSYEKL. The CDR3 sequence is CASSQDLAGRGYEQYF. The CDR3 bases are TGCGCCAGCAGCCAAGATTTGGCCGGGCGGGGGTACGAGCAGTACTTC.

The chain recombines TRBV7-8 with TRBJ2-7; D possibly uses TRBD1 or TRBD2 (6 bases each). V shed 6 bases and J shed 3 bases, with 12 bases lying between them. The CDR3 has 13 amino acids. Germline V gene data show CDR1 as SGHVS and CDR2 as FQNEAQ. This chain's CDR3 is CASRRRGVYEQYF. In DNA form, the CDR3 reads TGTGCCAGCAGGCGAAGGGGGGTCTACGAGCAGTACTTC.

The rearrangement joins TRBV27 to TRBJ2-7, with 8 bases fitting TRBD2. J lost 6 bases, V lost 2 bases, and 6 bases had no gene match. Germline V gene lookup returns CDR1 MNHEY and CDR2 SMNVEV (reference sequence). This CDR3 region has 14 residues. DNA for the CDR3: TGTGCCAGCAGTTTAGTGCGGGAGGCATCCGAGCAGTACTTC. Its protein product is CASSLVREASEQYF.

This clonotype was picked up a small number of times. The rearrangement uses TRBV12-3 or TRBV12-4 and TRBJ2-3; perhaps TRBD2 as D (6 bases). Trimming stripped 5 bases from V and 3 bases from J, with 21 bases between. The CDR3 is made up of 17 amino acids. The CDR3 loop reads CASSPRWGRRSTDTQYF. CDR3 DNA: TGTGCCAGCAGTCCCCGTTGGGGGAGGAGGTCTACAGATACGCAGTATTTT.

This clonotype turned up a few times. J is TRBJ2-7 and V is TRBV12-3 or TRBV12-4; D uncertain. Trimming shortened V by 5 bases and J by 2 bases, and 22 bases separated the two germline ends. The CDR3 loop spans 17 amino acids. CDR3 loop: CASSQPQAGRVTYEQYF. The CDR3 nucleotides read TGTGCCAGCAGTCAGCCCCAGGCCGGGCGCGTAACCTACGAGCAGTACTTC.

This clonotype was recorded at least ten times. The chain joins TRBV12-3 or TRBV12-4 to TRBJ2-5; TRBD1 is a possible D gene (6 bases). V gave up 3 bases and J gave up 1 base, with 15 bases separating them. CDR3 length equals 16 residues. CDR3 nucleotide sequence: TGTGCCAGCAGTTTCTACGGGGACAAGGGCCAAGAGACCCAGTACTTC. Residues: CASSFYGDKGQETQYF.

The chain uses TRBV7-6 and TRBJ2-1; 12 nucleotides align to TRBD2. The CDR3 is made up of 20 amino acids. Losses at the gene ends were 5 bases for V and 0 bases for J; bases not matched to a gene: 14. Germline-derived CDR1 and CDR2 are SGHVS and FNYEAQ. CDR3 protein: CASSRPGLAGYHSSYNEQFF. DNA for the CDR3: TGTGCCAGCAGCCGACCGGGACTAGCGGGTTACCATAGCTCCTACAATGAGCAGTTCTTC.

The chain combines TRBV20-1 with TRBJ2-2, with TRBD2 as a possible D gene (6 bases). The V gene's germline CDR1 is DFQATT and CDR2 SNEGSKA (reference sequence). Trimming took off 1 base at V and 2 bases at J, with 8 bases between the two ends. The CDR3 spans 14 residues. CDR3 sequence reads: CSARVAANTGELFF. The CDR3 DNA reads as TGCAGTGCTAGAGTAGCGGCCAACACCGGGGAGCTGTTTTTT.